The TCR beta chain described here comes from a study of blood T cell repertoires in COVID-19. Study-wide background: Spain, Italy and the United States supplied samples that represented acute and convalescent COVID-19. PBMCs, B-cell-depleted T cells, or T cells provided the cDNA or gDNA that made up the material.

In the authors' methods: Amplification from reference gene primers served as the basis for estimated nucleated cell counts. Sequencing used immunoSEQ multiplex PCR; TCRdb keeps in-frame clones, though not all of them. The V and J calls and clone size are taken from that table; D and trimming were inferred from the DNA. The table shows roughly 200,000 clones, with 70% to 90% occurring only once. Germline assignment: CDR1 MNHEY and CDR2 SVGAGI. V gave up 5 bases and J gave up 5 bases; unmatched junction bases: 7. The CDR3 runs to 14 residues. Material for sequencing was peripheral blood. The chain uses TRBV6-5 and TRBJ2-5, with TRBD1 identical over 8 bases. The clonotype comes from a woman between 35 and 50 years old who had recovered from COVID-19. The DNA for the CDR3 is TGTGCCAGCAGTACACAGGGGGGCCGGGAGACCCAGTACTTC. Its protein product is CASSTQGGRETQYF.